This entry lists 24 T cell receptor beta chains sequenced from one sample in a study of blood T cell repertoires in COVID-19. Sequenced by immunoSEQ multiplex PCR; TCRdb stores in-frame clones only, minus some. The repertoire consists of fewer than 500,000 clones, with around 87% occurring once and the leading ten covering under 1.5%. Material: PBMCs or T cells enriched from blood (not recorded which). The source of these receptors is a man aged 25-40 years who had recovered from COVID-19.

Worth noting for this clone: Because the CDR3's place on the DNA is in doubt, the DNA is left out and the CDR3 is given as listed by TCRdb. V gene TRBV19 combines with J gene TRBJ2-7; the table names TRBD1, a call not compared with the DNA. Including both end residues, the CDR3 is 17 amino acids long. Looked up from germline, CDR1 is LNHDA and CDR2 is SQIVND (reference sequence). CDR3 in amino acids: CASTSGQGVSGSYEQYF.

The chain links TRBV30 to TRBJ1-1; 11 nucleotides agree with TRBD1. This CDR3 spans 12 amino acids. The V segment lost 5 bases and the J segment 5 bases; nucleotides outside the gene matches: 1. CDR1 is GTSNPN, CDR2 SVGIG, per germline (reference sequence). CDR3 region: CAWGTGGTEAFF. CDR3 DNA sequence: TGTGCCTGGGGGACAGGGGGGACTGAAGCTTTCTTT.

This chain links TRBV7-9 with TRBJ1-2, with 11 bases that match TRBD1. V shed 5 bases, J shed 4 bases, and the junction held 3 bases outside the gene matches. This CDR3 contains 14 residues. Per the germline V gene, CDR1 is SEHNR and CDR2 is FQNEAQ (reference sequence). CDR3 in DNA: TGTGCCAGCAGCCAAGGACAGGGGGCCTATGGCTACACCTTC. The encoded protein is CASSQGQGAYGYTF.

The J gene is TRBJ1-6, the V gene TRBV14, with TRBD1 identical over 7 bases. CDR1 and CDR2 (germline): SGHDN, FVKESK. The CDR3 consists of 19 residues. The V gene end was trimmed by 0 bases and the J gene end by 0 bases; junction bases not matched to a gene: 8. Here the CDR3 DNA reads TGTGCCAGCAGCCAAGACGCTTCAGGGGGTTTCTCCTATAATTCACCCCTCCACTTT. Amino acid sequence: CASSQDASGGFSYNSPLHF.

This chain connects TRBV21-1 to TRBJ2-7; TRBD1 reflects the table's D call only, with no check against the DNA. TRBV21-1 is deemed a pseudogene. There are 11 residues in the CDR3. CDR3 nucleotides: TGTGCCAGCCTTGGGGGCCACGAGCAGTACTTC. Translation gives CASLGGHEQYF.

The genes are TRBV7-6 and TRBJ1-1, with a tentative D call TRBD1 (6 bases). The ends were cut back, 4 bases at V and 4 bases at J, with 19 bases in the middle. Germline-derived CDR1 and CDR2 are SGHVS and FNYEAQ. This CDR3 comprises 16 residues. Written as DNA, the CDR3 is TGTGCCAGCAGCTCCGACCTGGGGGGCGGGAGCACTGAAGCTTTCTTT. Encoded protein: CASSSDLGGGSTEAFF.

The chain uses TRBV19 and TRBJ1-2; no clear D. The V and J ends lost 6 bases and 3 bases respectively, with 11 bases between them. This CDR3 contains 13 residues. The germline gives CDR1 LNHDA, CDR2 SQIVND (reference sequence). CDR3 sequence (DNA): TGTGCCAGTAGCCCTGGACTGTACTATGGCTACACCTTC. Amino acid sequence: CASSPGLYYGYTF. Based on the CDR3 plus reference TRBV19 and TRBJ1-2, the full variable domain is DGGITQSPKYLFRKEGQNVTLSCEQNLNHDAMYWYRQDPGQGLRLIYYSQIVNDFQKGDIAEGYSVSREKKESFPLTVTSAQKNPTAFYLCASSPGLYYGYTFGSGTRLTVV.

The chain joins TRBV5-6 to TRBJ2-2, with a weak D call TRBD2 (5 bases). Trimming removed 0 bases from V and 4 bases from J, with 7 bases in between. Germline CDR1 is SGHDT and CDR2 is YYEEEE. CDR3 size: 14 residues. The CDR3 DNA reads as TGTGCCAGCAGCTTGGGCGGGCGCACCGGGGAGCTGTTTTTT. Translated: CASSLGGRTGELFF.

The chain has TRBV10-3 and TRBJ2-2; D not resolved. The V and J ends lost 4 bases and 0 bases respectively, with 15 bases between them. Germline values: CDR1 ENHRY, CDR2 SYGVKD. The CDR3 loop spans 17 amino acids. The DNA of the CDR3 is TGTGCCATCAGTGCTGGTCTGATATCGGCGAACACCGGGGAGCTGTTTTTT. This translates into CAISAGLISANTGELFF.

V and J are TRBV4-2 and TRBJ1-3; D may be TRBD1 (5 bases). There are 16 residues in the CDR3. Trimming took off 3 bases at V and 7 bases at J, with 19 bases between the two ends. In germline, CDR1 is LGHNA, CDR2 YNFKEQ. CDR3 region: CASSHYQGPSENTIYF. In DNA form, the CDR3 reads TGTGCCAGCAGCCATTACCAGGGCCCCTCTGAGAACACCATATATTTT.

The V gene is TRBV10-3, the J gene TRBJ1-1; D not resolved. The CDR3 has 14 residues. Germline V gene lookup returns CDR1 ENHRY and CDR2 SYGVKD. Trimming removed 3 bases at V and 0 bases at J, with 8 bases between. The CDR3 sequence: CAISENSLNTEAFF. DNA for the CDR3: TGTGCCATCAGTGAAAACAGTCTGAACACTGAAGCTTTCTTT.

The chain links TRBV9 to TRBJ2-5; no firm D call. The CDR3 runs to 16 residues. V lost 4 bases and J 3 bases, leaving 19 bases between the germline ends. The germline CDR1 and CDR2 sequences are SGDLS and YYNGEE. The CDR3 sequence is CASSPSGGFSKETQYF. CDR3 coding DNA: TGTGCCAGCAGCCCCTCCGGCGGCTTTTCAAAAGAGACCCAGTACTTC.

This chain links TRBV19 with TRBJ1-1, with D uncertain. The length of the CDR3 is 15 residues. Trimming removed 1 base at V and 2 bases at J, with 11 bases between. The germline gives CDR1 LNHDA, CDR2 SQIVND (reference sequence). The CDR3 sequence: CASSIVPRGNTEAFF. In DNA form, the CDR3 reads TGTGCCAGTAGTATAGTCCCTCGCGGTAACACTGAAGCTTTCTTT. Looking up the rest from reference TRBV19 and TRBJ1-1 gives the full variable domain: DGGITQSPKYLFRKEGQNVTLSCEQNLNHDAMYWYRQDPGQGLRLIYYSQIVNDFQKGDIAEGYSVSREKKESFPLTVTSAQKNPTAFYLCASSIVPRGNTEAFFGQGTRLTVV.

The V gene is TRBV15, the J gene TRBJ1-1; 9 nucleotides match TRBD1. Germline assignment: CDR1 LNHNV and CDR2 YYDKDF (reference sequence). This CDR3 spans 18 amino acids. Germline trimming cut 4 bases from V and 4 bases from J; bases unmatched to any gene: 16. The CDR3 loop reads CATSTSPKDRGLITEAFF. CDR3 DNA: TGTGCCACCAGCACGAGTCCAAAGGACAGGGGATTAATCACTGAAGCTTTCTTT.

The V gene is TRBV12-3 or TRBV12-4, the J gene TRBJ1-1, with D unresolved. This CDR3 contains 13 residues. Trimming took 5 bases from V and 0 from J, leaving 7 bases between them. The CDR3 loop is CASSAPMNTEAFF. The CDR3 bases are TGTGCCAGCAGTGCGCCCATGAACACTGAAGCTTTCTTT.

V gene TRBV30 combines with J gene TRBJ2-1; D call uncertain. Trimming removed 1 base at V and 4 bases at J, with 17 bases between. Per germline, CDR1 GTSNPN and CDR2 SVGIG (reference sequence). The CDR3 runs 16 residues. In nucleotides, the CDR3 is TGTGCCTGGAGTGCAGTATTTTTCCGAAATTACAATGAGCAGTTCTTC. It translates to CAWSAVFFRNYNEQFF. Full variable domain (missing parts from reference TRBV30 and TRBJ2-1): SQTIHQWPATLVQPVGSPLSLECTVEGTSNPNLYWYRQAAGRGLQLLFYSVGIGQISSEVPQNLSASRPQDRQFILSSKKLLLSDSGFYLCAWSAVFFRNYNEQFFGPGTRLTVL.

This clone was seen more than once but under ten times. The chain carries TRBV2 and TRBJ2-5; tentative D call: TRBD2 (5 bases). The CDR3 is 13 residues long. Germline V CDR1 and CDR2: SNHLY, FYNNEI. V was pared by 4 bases and J by 9 bases, with 15 bases between. The CDR3 region has the DNA TGTGCCAGCAGTGGGGAAGGGTTCGGGGCCCAGTACTTC. The encoded protein is CASSGEGFGAQYF.

This chain connects TRBV5-4 to TRBJ2-3; 10 nucleotides align to TRBD2. The CDR3 is 17 residues long. The germline V gene encodes CDR1 SGHNT and CDR2 YYREEE (reference sequence). J gave up 7 bases and V 1 base, and 12 bases lay outside the gene matches. Here the CDR3 DNA reads TGTGCCAGCAGCTTGTACTTTTCTAGCGGGGGTGCTAATACGCAGTATTTT. Amino acid sequence: CASSLYFSSGGANTQYF.

The V and J genes are TRBV2 and TRBJ1-1, with D maybe TRBD1 (6 bases). Germline V gene lookup returns CDR1 SNHLY and CDR2 FYNNEI. The CDR3 loop spans 13 amino acids. V was clipped by 4 bases and J by 4 bases, with 10 bases between them. CDR3 sequence reads: CASSVIGGTEAFF. The CDR3 coding sequence is TGTGCCAGCAGTGTCATAGGGGGCACTGAAGCTTTCTTT.

The CDR3 DNA sequence: TGCGCCAGCAGCTTGGTGGGACAGGGTGGTGATTCACCCCTCCACTTT. Translation: CASSLVGQGGDSPLHF. The V and J genes are TRBV5-1 and TRBJ1-6; 9 nucleotides line up with TRBD1. The junction had 6 bases not matched to a gene; V was cut back by 0 bases and J by 8 bases. The CDR3 contains 16 residues. Germline-derived CDR1 and CDR2 are SGHRS and YFSETQ.

In this sample, this clone turned up many times. V is TRBV27 and J is TRBJ2-2; maybe TRBD1 (5 bases). Trimming left V 4 bases short and J 0 bases short, with 6 bases between. CDR1 and CDR2 from the germline V gene are MNHEY and SMNVEV (reference sequence). The CDR3 extends over 14 amino acids. The CDR3 nucleotides are TGTGCCAGCAGTTCGACAGCGAACACCGGGGAGCTGTTTTTT. Encoded protein: CASSSTANTGELFF.

This clone occurred once. This chain links TRBV19 with TRBJ1-3; TRBD1 matches at 7 bases. The ends lost 5 bases at V and 0 bases at J; junction bases unmatched: 4. This CDR3 has 15 residues. Germline-derived CDR1 and CDR2 are LNHDA and SQIVND (reference sequence). CDR3 bases: TGTGCCAGTAGTCCGACAGGGTTCTCTGGAAACACCATATATTTT. Translated, it gives CASSPTGFSGNTIYF.

The chain links TRBV18 to TRBJ2-7, with 15 bases matching TRBD2. There are 16 residues in the CDR3. From germline, CDR1 is KGHSH and CDR2 LQKENI. Unmatched junction bases numbered 7, after V lost 6 bases and J lost 4 bases. CDR3 sequence: CASSRTSGGALYEQYF. CDR3 coding DNA: TGTGCCAGCTCGCGGACTAGCGGGGGGGCCCTATACGAGCAGTACTTC.

For the CDR3, the DNA is TGTGCCAGCAGTCGCGACAGGGCTGGCACAGATACGCAGTATTTT. Amino acids: CASSRDRAGTDTQYF. The chain couples TRBV28 to TRBJ2-3, with 7 bases lining up with TRBD1. The germline V gene encodes CDR1 MDHEN and CDR2 SYDVKM. With V trimmed by 5 bases and J by 1 base, 6 bases remained unmatched. The length of the CDR3 is 15 residues.